This T cell receptor (beta chain) was profiled in a study of OX40 agonist ivuxolimab in advanced cancers. Study details: Ivuxolimab is an agonistic anti-OX40 (CD134) antibody, and patients were treated with it. Overall study findings and caveats: At 0.1 to 3.0 mg/kg, CD4+ and CD8+ blood T cells expanded clonally by week 6.

Assay used: immunoSEQ multiplex PCR; TCRdb lists only in-frame clones, some missing. The profile covers some 30,000 clones, with roughly 84% appearing a single time and 13% to 15% taken by the ten largest. Comments on this clone: As yet, its antigen is unknown.

This CDR3 comprises 15 residues. Germline V gene lookup returns CDR1 SGDLS and CDR2 YYNGEE. V was trimmed by 3 bases and J by 5 bases, leaving 16 bases between them. The clonotype was recovered from an adult with an advanced solid tumor such as melanoma, head and neck, liver or kidney cancer. Specimen: CD4+ or CD8+ T cells sorted from blood, collected in a trial of the OX40 agonist ivuxolimab. The chain combines TRBV9 with TRBJ2-3; D unresolved. The CDR3 DNA sequence: TGTGCCAGCAGCGCCCGATATACGCTAGGAGATACGCAGTATTTT. As protein: CASSARYTLGDTQYF.